The source of this TCR beta chain is a study of blood T cells in healthy people across ages. Overall study findings and caveats: The study found more naive CD4+ cells and higher diversity in long-lived than aged donors. With naive T cell percentage, TCR beta diversity showed a strong correlation.

Extracted total RNA amounted to at least 5.5 micrograms for each sample. Primed by a sample-barcoded 5' primer and a J-beta primer mix, a second PCR proceeded for roughly 7 to 11 cycles. The authors tagged each cDNA molecule using a template-switch adaptor with 12 random nucleotides. Each CDR3 protein is one row after TCRdb ran MiXCR on the 5' RACE reads. The repertoire includes approximately 690,000 distinct CDR3 sequences, roughly 58% of them detected once, and over 30% sits in the top ten. On this clonotype: The antigen remains unidentified.

Germline V gene sequence: CDR1 SQVTM, CDR2 ANQGSEA. V lost 6 bases and J lost 5, with 19 bases in between. This CDR3 has 14 amino acids. The TCR was taken from a man aged 60 to 75 in good health. The chain has TRBV29-1 and TRBJ2-5; tentatively, D is TRBD2 (5 bases). The specimen was blood. CDR3: CSVADTVGGETQYF. DNA for the CDR3: TGCAGCGTCGCTGATACGGTCGGCGGGGAGACCCAGTACTTC.